This is a list of T cell receptor beta chains from one sample in a study of technical replicates of blood from a few donors. Sequenced by immunoSEQ multiplex PCR; TCRdb stores in-frame clones only, minus some. The sample contains 60,000 to 80,000 clones, roughly 90% of which appear only once. Sequencing input: PBMCs. The receptors were sampled from a human donor in good health. Some clones in this sample may be carry-over from other donors' samples. CDR3s include the opening cysteine and the closing phenylalanine or tryptophan. The D gene is left open where the match is weak. Size values are once, few and many counts, or a class for expanded clones, and some rows have none.

j_gene,d_gene,v_gene,abundance,CDR3nt,CDR3aa
TRBJ2-5,TRBD2,TRBV5-1,.,TGCGCCAGCAGCTTGGAAAGCGGGGGGATTAAGACCCAGTACTTC,CASSLESGGIKTQYF
TRBJ2-2,.,TRBV7-9,.,TGTGCCAGCGGACCCAGGGCGATGAACACCGGGGAGCTGTTTTTT,CASGPRAMNTGELFF
TRBJ2-7,.,TRBV7-8,.,TGTGCCAGCAGCCACTTGGACACGAGCTACGAGCAGTACTTC,CASSHLDTSYEQYF
TRBJ1-2,TRBD1,TRBV7-2,.,TGTGCCAGCAGCGCGTCCTCGGACAGGGCGTATGGCTACACCTTC,CASSASSDRAYGYTF
TRBJ1-2,TRBD1,TRBV7-9,.,TGTGCCAGCAGCCTACAGACCGGGACAGGGGTAGGAGGGGGCTACACCTTC,CASSLQTGTGVGGGYTF
TRBJ1-1,.,TRBV28,.,TGTGCCAGCAGTTTTGACTTCGGGTACACTGAAGCTTTCTTT,CASSFDFGYTEAFF
TRBJ2-3,.,TRBV21-1,once,TGTGCCAGCAGCCCCCCGACGGGGGTAGAAGATACGCAGTATTTT,CASSPPTGVEDTQYF
TRBJ2-3,.,TRBV29-1,.,TGCAGCGTTGAAGATCGCAGGGGTCCGCGGGATACGCAGTATTTT,CSVEDRRGPRDTQYF
TRBJ2-7,TRBD1,TRBV6-1,.,TGTGCCAGCAGGGGGACAGGGGGCTCCTACGAGCAGTACTTC,CASRGTGGSYEQYF
TRBJ1-6,.,TRBV6-4,few,TGTGCCAGCAGTGTCTCCCCGGGAAATTCACCCCTCCACTTT,CASSVSPGNSPLHF
TRBJ2-7,.,TRBV7-6,.,TGTGCCAGCAGCAGTTCTAATGGCTACGAGCAGTACTTC,CASSSSNGYEQYF
TRBJ2-4,TRBD2,TRBV4-2,.,TGTGCCAGCAGCCCGGGCGGGACTAGCGTAGGAGGGCAACTAGCCAAAAACATTCAGTACTTC,CASSPGGTSVGGQLAKNIQYF
TRBJ1-1,.,TRBV18,.,TGTGCCAGCTCTCCTCAGGCGACGAACACTGAAGCTTTCTTT,CASSPQATNTEAFF
TRBJ2-7,TRBD1,TRBV5-4,.,TGTGCCAGCAGCTTGGACAGGGGGAGCTACGAGCAGTACTTC,CASSLDRGSYEQYF
TRBJ2-1,TRBD2,TRBV7-2,.,TGTGCCAGCAGCTTAGTGGGAGGGATCAATGAGCAGTTCTTC,CASSLVGGINEQFF
TRBJ2-5,.,TRBV7-9,.,TGTGCCAGCAGCTATCCTGAGGAGACCCAGTACTTC,CASSYPEETQYF
TRBJ1-1,.,TRBV6-1,.,TGTGCCAGCAGAAAGGGGTTCACTGAAGCTTTCTTT,CASRKGFTEAFF
TRBJ2-2,TRBD2,TRBV2,.,TGTGCCACCGCCGGGACTAGCGGGGGGAGGAACACCGGGGAGCTGTTTTTT,CATAGTSGGRNTGELFF
TRBJ1-3,TRBD1,TRBV4-1,.,TGCGCCAGCAGCCAAGACCGGGACAGGGCCTCTGGAAACACCATATATTTT,CASSQDRDRASGNTIYF
TRBJ2-1,TRBD2,TRBV20-1,.,TGCAGTGCTGTACTAGCGGGGGCTCAGTTCTTC,CSAVLAGAQFF
TRBJ2-7,TRBD1,TRBV7-3,.,TGTGCCAGCAGCCTACCTGACAGGGGAGACGAGCAGTACTTC,CASSLPDRGDEQYF
TRBJ2-2,.,TRBV7-9,few,TGTGCCAGCAGCTCCACTAGGGCCGGGGAGCTGTTTTTT,CASSSTRAGELFF
TRBJ1-5,.,TRBV29-1,few,TGCAGCGTAGCAGACGGACAGAGTAATCAGCCCCAGCATTTT,CSVADGQSNQPQHF
TRBJ2-4,TRBD2,TRBV19,.,TGTGCCAGTAGTATTGGGACTAACAGCATAGCCAAAAACATTCAGTACTTC,CASSIGTNSIAKNIQYF
TRBJ1-1,.,TRBV5-6,.,TGTGCCAGCAGCTTGGACGGCGGCGGTGAAGCTTTCTTT,CASSLDGGGEAFF
TRBJ2-7,.,TRBV18,.,TGTGCCAGCTCCCACCGGGACTCAACCTACGAGCAGTACTTC,CASSHRDSTYEQYF
TRBJ2-5,.,TRBV7-2,.,TGTGCCAGCAGCTTGGGGTTTACAGGGTTGCGAGAGATCCAGTACTTC,CASSLGFTGLREIQYF
TRBJ2-7,TRBD1,TRBV7-2,.,TGTGCCAGCAGCTTACTTAAGGGACAGGGGGCCTACGAGCAGTACTTC,CASSLLKGQGAYEQYF
TRBJ2-7,TRBD1,TRBV7-9,.,TGTGCCAGCAGCCTCGGGACAGGGGGGCTCTACGAGCAGTACTTC,CASSLGTGGLYEQYF
TRBJ2-3,TRBD2,TRBV7-6,.,TGTGCCAGCAGCTTAGGTGGGGGGGTCCGACTCACAGATACGCAGTATTTT,CASSLGGGVRLTDTQYF
TRBJ1-5,.,TRBV5-6,.,TGTGCCAGCAGCTCAAGGGGGTATAGCAATCAGCCCCAGCATTTT,CASSSRGYSNQPQHF
TRBJ1-5,.,TRBV7-3,.,TGTGCCAGCAGCCGAACGACGGGGAGGGGCATCACGCCCCAGCATTTT,CASSRTTGRGITPQHF
TRBJ2-4,TRBD1,TRBV5-6,few,TGTGCCAGCAGCTATTATACCGGGACAGGGCAAAACATTCAGTACTTC,CASSYYTGTGQNIQYF
TRBJ2-2,TRBD1,TRBV4-2,.,TGTGCCAGCAGCTCGTGGGGGTACAGGGGCGACACCGGGGAGCTGTTTTTT,CASSSWGYRGDTGELFF
TRBJ2-7,TRBD2,TRBV27,.,TGTGCCAGCAGTTGGCGGCTAGCGGGGACCTACGAGCAGTACTTC,CASSWRLAGTYEQYF
TRBJ2-1,TRBD2,TRBV19,.,TGTGCCAGTAGTATTCTAGCGGGGGGGGCACGGGAGCAGTTCTTC,CASSILAGGAREQFF
TRBJ2-7,TRBD2,TRBV6-1,.,TGTGCCAGCAGTGGACTAGCGTTCGAGCAGTACTTC,CASSGLAFEQYF
TRBJ1-2,.,TRBV12-5,.,TGTGCTAGTGGTTTGGGCAGGTTTCATGGCTACACCTTC,CASGLGRFHGYTF
TRBJ1-5,.,TRBV21-1,.,TGTGCCAGCAGCACCCGCGGACAGGGTAGGGATCAGCCCCAGCATTTT,CASSTRGQGRDQPQHF
TRBJ2-1,TRBD2,TRBV7-9,few,TGTGCCAGCAGCCCAGTGGTGGGACTAGCGGAGAATGAGCAGTTCTTC,CASSPVVGLAENEQFF
TRBJ1-1,.,TRBV29-1,.,TGCAGCGTTGAAGTGGACAGGAACACTGAAGCTTTCTTT,CSVEVDRNTEAFF
TRBJ2-3,.,TRBV7-2,.,TGTGCCAGCAGCGATCTAGATTCGCCAGATACGCAGTATTTT,CASSDLDSPDTQYF